This is a list of T cell receptor beta chains from one sample in a study of T-cell reconstitution after alpha-beta-depleted transplantation in children. TCRdb re-called the PCR reads with MiXCR, one entry per CDR3 protein. Of about a million distinct CDR3 sequences listed, roughly 29% are singletons. The source was PBMCs, mostly from graft donor cells, collected 360 days after TCRalphabeta/CD19-depleted stem cell transplant. These receptors came from a boy under two years old who had a stem cell transplant for SCID, so the T cells may come from the graft donor. The CDR3 runs from the conserved cysteine through the conserved F or W. D genes are given only for firm matches. Rows give clone size only sometimes, using once, few, many, or a class for an expanded clone.

>NA|TRBJ2-5|few|TRBV7-2
TGTGCCAGCAGCATGGGACTTCAAGAGACCCAGTACTTC
CASSMGLQETQYF
>TRBD1|TRBJ1-5|few|TRBV20-1
TGCAGTGCTAGAGACCCGGGACAGGGCAATCAGCCCCAGCATTTT
CSARDPGQGNQPQHF
>NA|TRBJ1-4|NA|TRBV7-9
TGTGCCAGCAGCTTAGGAGGGGGGAAGGAAAAACTGTTTTTT
CASSLGGGKEKLFF
>TRBD2|TRBJ2-1|NA|TRBV7-2
TGTGCCAGCAGCCGTAGTAGCGGGGGGCACTCCTACAATGAGCAGTTCTTC
CASSRSSGGHSYNEQFF
>NA|TRBJ2-7|few|TRBV5-6
TGTGCCAGCAGCTTGGCGGCAGGTGTAGCCGAGCAGTACTTC
CASSLAAGVAEQYF
>TRBD2|TRBJ2-1|NA|TRBV7-2
TGTGCCAGCAGCTTAGATGGTCCTAGCGGGGTTCGTGGGCAGTTCTTC
CASSLDGPSGVRGQFF
>TRBD2|TRBJ2-4|NA|TRBV6-1
TGTGCCAGCAGTAAGACTAGCGGCTTAGCCAAAAACATTCAGTACTTC
CASSKTSGLAKNIQYF
>NA|TRBJ2-7|NA|TRBV5-1
TGCGCCAGCAGCGAGGAGACAGATTCCTACGAGCAGTACTTC
CASSEETDSYEQYF
>NA|TRBJ2-1|NA|TRBV18
TGTGCCAGCTCCCCCCAAAACAGGGTTCCTTATGAGCAGTTCTTC
CASSPQNRVPYEQFF
>TRBD2|TRBJ2-7|few|TRBV7-2
TGTGCCAGCAGACCGAGCGGGGGGTACGGCGAGCAGTACTTC
CASRPSGGYGEQYF
>TRBD1|TRBJ1-4|NA|TRBV27
TGTGCCAGCAGGGCTCAGGGGGGGAGTCTGTTTTTT
CASRAQGGSLFF
>NA|TRBJ2-3|NA|TRBV10-3
TGTGCCATCAGTGAAGAGGAGCGGTACACAGATACGCAGTATTTT
CAISEEERYTDTQYF
>NA|TRBJ2-6|NA|TRBV27
TGTGCCAGCCAAGGACAGACCTTAAGCTCTGGGGCCAACGTCCTGACTTTC
CASQGQTLSSGANVLTF
>TRBD2|TRBJ2-3|NA|TRBV29-1
TGCAGCGTTGTATTGAGCGGGGGGTTGTATACGCAGTATTTT
CSVVLSGGLYTQYF
>TRBD1|TRBJ2-5|few|TRBV4-1
TGCGCCAGCAGCCAAGTACAGGTGGGGACAGGCCGAGACCTCCAAGAGACCCAGTACTTC
CASSQVQVGTGRDLQETQYF
>NA|TRBJ1-1|NA|TRBV5-1
TGCGCCAGCAGCTTGGGGATACGGAACACTGAAGCTTTCTTT
CASSLGIRNTEAFF
>NA|TRBJ2-7|NA|TRBV6-5
TGTGCCAGCAGTTACCATGCCGGGACGAAGAGGTACGAGCAGTACTTC
CASSYHAGTKRYEQYF
>NA|TRBJ1-1|few|TRBV9
TGTGCCAGCAGCGGGGGGATGGACACTGAAGCTTTCTTT
CASSGGMDTEAFF
>TRBD2|TRBJ2-2|few|TRBV5-1
TGTGCCAGCAGCTTGGGACTAGCGGTCACCGGGGAGCTGTTTTTT
CASSLGLAVTGELFF
>NA|TRBJ1-2|NA|TRBV25-1
TGTGCCAGCAGTGAAAGGAGAGCCTTAGGGATGAAGTCAACCGGCTACACCTTC
CASSERRALGMKSTGYTF
>NA|TRBJ1-1|few|TRBV3-1
TGTGCCAGCAGCCAACTCCCACAAGGCTCAGGGATGAACACTGAAGCTTTCTTT
CASSQLPQGSGMNTEAFF
>TRBD1|TRBJ1-6|NA|TRBV4-3
TGCGCCAGCAGCCAGACAGGGGGCGATTCACCCCTCCACTTT
CASSQTGGDSPLHF